The subject of this entry is one TCR beta chain. Its antigen is not identified. This sample is drawn from a study of shared clonotypes between healthy human individuals. Study-wide background: The cohort had a couple of women and three men, ages 18 to 49. Findings and limits, study-wide: The generation probabilities recorded for non-shared clonotypes fell below those of clonotypes shared by all four donors. Rarefaction analysis demonstrated incomplete sorted-subset sequencing notwithstanding large depth.

The test was conducted at deep level. The method was immunoSEQ multiplex PCR; TCRdb's version includes in-frame clones alone and lacks a portion of them. The sample records fewer than 1 million clones, about 96% being singletons. Naive CD8 cells comprised CD45RO-negative, CCR7-positively selected cells, excluding terminally differentiated effector memory CD45RA+ cells. V was clipped by 4 bases and J by 6 bases, with 12 bases between them. Germline assignment: CDR1 LGHNA and CDR2 YSLEER. This CDR3 is 13 amino acids long. The clonotype was recovered from a young man in good health. The chain has TRBV4-3 and TRBJ1-2; a weak D match, TRBD1 (5 bases). Sequencing used naive CD8+ T cells sorted from blood. This chain's CDR3 is CASSRQTEDGYTF. In DNA form, the CDR3 reads TGCGCCAGCAGCCGTCAGACAGAGGATGGCTACACCTTC.